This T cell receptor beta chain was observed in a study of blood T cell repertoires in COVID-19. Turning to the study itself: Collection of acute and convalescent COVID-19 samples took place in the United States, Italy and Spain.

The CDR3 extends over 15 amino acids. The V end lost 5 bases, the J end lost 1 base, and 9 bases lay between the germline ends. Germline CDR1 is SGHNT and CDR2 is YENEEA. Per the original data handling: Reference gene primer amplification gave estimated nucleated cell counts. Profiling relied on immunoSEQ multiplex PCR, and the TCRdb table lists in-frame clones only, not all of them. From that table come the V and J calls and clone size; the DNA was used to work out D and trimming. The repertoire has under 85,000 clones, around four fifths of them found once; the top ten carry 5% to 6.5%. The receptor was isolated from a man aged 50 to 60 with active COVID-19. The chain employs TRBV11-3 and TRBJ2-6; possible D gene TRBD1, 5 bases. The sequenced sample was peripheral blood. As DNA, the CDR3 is TGTGCCAGCAGCCCGTCAGGGTCTGGGGCCAACGTCCTGACTTTC. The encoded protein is CASSPSGSGANVLTF.